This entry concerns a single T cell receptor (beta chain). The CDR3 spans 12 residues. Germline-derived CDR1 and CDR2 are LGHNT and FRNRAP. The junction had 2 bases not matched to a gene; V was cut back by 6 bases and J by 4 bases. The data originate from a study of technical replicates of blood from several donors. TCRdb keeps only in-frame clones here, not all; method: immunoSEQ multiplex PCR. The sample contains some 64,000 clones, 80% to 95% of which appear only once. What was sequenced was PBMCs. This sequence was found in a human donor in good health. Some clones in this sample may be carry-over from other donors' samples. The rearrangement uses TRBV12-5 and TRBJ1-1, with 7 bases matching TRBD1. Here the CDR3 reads CASGTGVTEAFF. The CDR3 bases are TGTGCTAGTGGCACAGGGGTCACTGAAGCTTTCTTT.